The rows below give T cell receptor beta chains drawn from one sample of a study of T cells in Graves' hyperthyroidism and ophthalmopathy. TCRdb redid the calling of the multiplex PCR reads with MiXCR, one entry per CDR3 protein. Of 350,000 to 450,000 distinct CDR3 sequences listed, roughly a sixth were seen once; the top ten hold around 35%. The specimen sequenced was blood. The receptors stem from a woman aged 25 to 45 with Graves' hyperthyroidism that later progressed to Graves' ophthalmopathy. Both conserved end residues are part of each CDR3. D genes are given only for firm matches. Size values are once, few and many counts, or a class for expanded clones, and some rows have none.

V: TRBV28
size: many
D: .
J: TRBJ1-2
DNA: TGTGCCAGCAGTAGGGGGGAGGGCGGCTACACCTTC
CDR3: CASSRGEGGYTF

V: TRBV2
size: many
D: .
J: TRBJ1-3
DNA: TGTGCCAGCAGGGCCCGACAGGAGCCGGGAAACACCATATATTTT
CDR3: CASRARQEPGNTIYF

V: TRBV5-1
size: few
D: .
J: TRBJ2-3
DNA: TGCGCCAGCAGCTTGTTTCCTAGCACAGATACGCAGTATTTT
CDR3: CASSLFPSTDTQYF

V: TRBV19
size: many
D: .
J: TRBJ1-2
DNA: TGTGCCAGTACCCCTGTGTTATTTTATCTTGGCTACACCTTC
CDR3: CASTPVLFYLGYTF

V: TRBV6-1
size: many
D: TRBD1
J: TRBJ2-2
DNA: TGTGCCAGCAGTTATCTGGGACAGGGCTCGGAGCTGTTTTTT
CDR3: CASSYLGQGSELFF

V: TRBV20-1
size: many
D: .
J: TRBJ2-7
DNA: TGCAGTGCTAGATCGTCGCACGACTCCTACGAGCAGTACTTC
CDR3: CSARSSHDSYEQYF

V: TRBV7-9
size: many
D: .
J: TRBJ1-2
DNA: TGTGCCAGCAGACAGGATGAAGATGGCTACACCTTC
CDR3: CASRQDEDGYTF

V: TRBV6-1
size: few
D: .
J: TRBJ1-1
DNA: TGTGCCAGCATCCCGGGACCAGCTCGAGGATTTGCTTTCTTT
CDR3: CASIPGPARGFAFF

V: TRBV11-2
size: .
D: .
J: TRBJ2-2
DNA: TGTGCCAGCAGCTTATTCGCCGGGAGGTGGGGGGCGGACACCGGGGAGCTGTTTTTT
CDR3: CASSLFAGRWGADTGELFF

V: TRBV5-1
size: many
D: .
J: TRBJ1-1
DNA: TGCGCCAGCAGCTGGCCGGGACAACCGAACACTGAAGCTTTCTTT
CDR3: CASSWPGQPNTEAFF

V: TRBV27
size: .
D: .
J: TRBJ1-1
DNA: TGTGCCAGCAGTTTATCCCCTGGGTCCTTGAACACTGAAGCTTTCTTT
CDR3: CASSLSPGSLNTEAFF

V: TRBV6-5
size: .
D: .
J: TRBJ2-3
DNA: TGTGCCAGCAGTTACGAAGGGCGGGCCACAGATACGCAGTATTTT
CDR3: CASSYEGRATDTQYF

V: TRBV6-1
size: many
D: TRBD1
J: TRBJ2-1
DNA: TGTGCCACACACGTAACAGGGGGCTTTCCCTACAATGAGCAGTTCTTC
CDR3: CATHVTGGFPYNEQFF

V: TRBV7-2
size: many
D: .
J: TRBJ1-4
DNA: TGTGCCAGCAGCTTACAGGCCTCAAGGACTAATGAAAAACTGTTTTTT
CDR3: CASSLQASRTNEKLFF

V: TRBV19
size: many
D: .
J: TRBJ1-5
DNA: TGTGCCAGTAGTACTTTACAGGTCAATCAGCCCCAGCATTTT
CDR3: CASSTLQVNQPQHF

V: TRBV7-8
size: .
D: TRBD1
J: TRBJ2-7
DNA: TGTGCCAGCAGCACCGGGACAGGGGTGGAAGAGCAGTACTTC
CDR3: CASSTGTGVEEQYF

V: TRBV19
size: .
D: .
J: TRBJ1-5
DNA: TGTGCCAGTATCCGGTCAGGGGATCATCGGCAGCCCCAGCATTTT
CDR3: CASIRSGDHRQPQHF

V: TRBV6-1
size: few
D: TRBD2
J: TRBJ2-7
DNA: TGTGCCAGCATACCGGTACTAGCGGGACCCTACGAGCAGTACTTC
CDR3: CASIPVLAGPYEQYF

V: TRBV19
size: few
D: .
J: TRBJ2-2
DNA: TGTGCCAGTAGTATAATTCGGGAGCCCACCGGGGAGCTGTTTTTT
CDR3: CASSIIREPTGELFF

V: TRBV6-1
size: .
D: .
J: TRBJ2-1
DNA: TGTGCCAGCCGCTCACGGGTGGTTCTCTACAATGAGCAGTTCTTC
CDR3: CASRSRVVLYNEQFF

V: TRBV20-1
size: .
D: TRBD1
J: TRBJ2-7
DNA: TGCAGTGCTAGTCCGGAGTTGGGACAGTCCTCCTACGAGCAGTACTTC
CDR3: CSASPELGQSSYEQYF

V: TRBV11-2
size: .
D: .
J: TRBJ2-1
DNA: TGTGCCAGCAGTTACCCACCTGGCTCCTACAATGAGCAGTTCTTC
CDR3: CASSYPPGSYNEQFF

V: TRBV20-1
size: .
D: .
J: TRBJ2-3
DNA: TGCAGTGCCCCGCTGGGCTTTTCCACAGATACGCAGTATTTT
CDR3: CSAPLGFSTDTQYF

V: TRBV5-4
size: .
D: .
J: TRBJ1-6
DNA: TGTGCCAGCAGCTTGGGAATGGGGTCCTTCACGGATTCACCCCTCCACTTT
CDR3: CASSLGMGSFTDSPLHF

V: TRBV6-2/TRBV6-3
size: many
D: .
J: TRBJ2-2
DNA: TGTGCCAGCAGTAATTACTTTAACACCGGGGAGCTGTTTTTT
CDR3: CASSNYFNTGELFF

V: TRBV5-1
size: many
D: .
J: TRBJ1-1
DNA: TGCGCCAGCAGCTTGGCCGGAAATAGGAACACTGAAGCTTTCTTT
CDR3: CASSLAGNRNTEAFF

V: TRBV13
size: .
D: .
J: TRBJ2-7
DNA: TGTGCCAGCAGCCCCCGGGCAGAAACCTACGAGCAGTACTTC
CDR3: CASSPRAETYEQYF

V: TRBV10-3
size: .
D: TRBD1
J: TRBJ2-3
DNA: TGTGCCATCAGGACCGAGACAGGGACGACAGATACGCAGTATTTT
CDR3: CAIRTETGTTDTQYF

V: TRBV29-1
size: few
D: TRBD2
J: TRBJ2-7
DNA: TGCAGCGTCAATGAAGCCGCGGCCAGCGGGAAGGGGTACGAGCAGTACTTC
CDR3: CSVNEAAASGKGYEQYF

V: TRBV5-1
size: many
D: TRBD2
J: TRBJ2-7
DNA: TGCGCCAGCAGCTTGCTCGCGGGGAGAGTAGCGGGAGGCTACGAGCAGTACTTC
CDR3: CASSLLAGRVAGGYEQYF

V: TRBV2
size: .
D: TRBD2
J: TRBJ2-7
DNA: TGTGCCAGCATAAGGACTAGCGGGAGTCGCTACGAGCAGTACTTC
CDR3: CASIRTSGSRYEQYF

V: TRBV24-1
size: .
D: .
J: TRBJ2-2
DNA: TGTGCCACCAGTGATGGCCTGAGGGGGGGGAACACCGGGGAGCTGTTTTTT
CDR3: CATSDGLRGGNTGELFF

V: TRBV11-1
size: few
D: TRBD1
J: TRBJ2-1
DNA: TGTGCCAGCAGCGGACGACAGGGGGCGGTCGACAATGAGCAGTTCTTC
CDR3: CASSGRQGAVDNEQFF

V: TRBV28
size: many
D: TRBD1
J: TRBJ1-5
DNA: TGTGCCAGCAGCCAGTGGACAGGGACCGGGTTTCAGGCCCAGCATTTT
CDR3: CASSQWTGTGFQAQHF

V: TRBV13
size: .
D: TRBD1
J: TRBJ2-1
DNA: TGTGCCAGCAGCTCCCCGGACAGGGGGCCACATGAGCAGTTCTTC
CDR3: CASSSPDRGPHEQFF

V: TRBV10-1
size: few
D: TRBD1
J: TRBJ2-1
DNA: TGCGCCAGCAGCCGCCGGGACAGGGGAGAGCAGTTCTTC
CDR3: CASSRRDRGEQFF

V: TRBV7-9
size: many
D: TRBD1
J: TRBJ2-1
DNA: TGTGCCAGCAGCATCGGGACAGCCTACAATGAGCAGTTCTTC
CDR3: CASSIGTAYNEQFF

V: TRBV5-6
size: few
D: TRBD2
J: TRBJ2-5
DNA: TGTGCCAGCAGCTTCCTCTCGGGGGGCCAAGAGACCCAGTACTTC
CDR3: CASSFLSGGQETQYF

V: TRBV7-2
size: many
D: .
J: TRBJ1-4
DNA: TGTGCCAGCAGCTTCTTGGGGACCAAGGAAAAACTGTTTTTT
CDR3: CASSFLGTKEKLFF

V: TRBV20-1
size: .
D: .
J: TRBJ1-1
DNA: TGCAGTGCTAGGGACCTTACTCAGGGATACGCTGAAGCTTTCTTT
CDR3: CSARDLTQGYAEAFF

V: TRBV19
size: .
D: TRBD2
J: TRBJ2-1
DNA: TGTGCCAGTAGTTGGGGAGCGGGAGGGCCGGCTTCTGAGCAGTTCTTC
CDR3: CASSWGAGGPASEQFF